The 2 T cell receptor beta chains presented below share a single source sample, sequenced in a study of shared clonotypes between healthy human individuals. Measured with immunoSEQ multiplex PCR; TCRdb has only the in-frame clones, and not every one. The repertoire consists of about 2 million clones, with roughly 94% occurring once and the leading ten covering under 0.15%. The sample comprised naive CD4+ T cells sorted from blood. Described subset: CD45RA+ positively selected. These receptors were collected from a man younger than 30 in good health.

The chain links TRBV7-2 to TRBJ2-7; no clear D gene. There are 14 residues in the CDR3. From germline, CDR1 is SGHTA and CDR2 FQGNSA. Trimming removed 0 bases from V and 1 base from J, with 7 bases in between. CDR3 bases: TGTGCCAGCAGCTTAGCTGCGGCATCCTACGAGCAGTACTTC. It is translated as CASSLAAASYEQYF. The variable domain in full, with the rest retrieved from reference TRBV7-2 and TRBJ2-7, is GAGVSQSPSNKVTEKGKDVELRCDPISGHTALYWYRQSLGQGLEFLIYFQGNSAPDKSGLPSDRFSAERTGGSVSTLTIQRTQQEDSAVYLCASSLAAASYEQYFGPGTRLTVT.

The chain combines TRBV11-2 with TRBJ1-4, with a weak D call TRBD1 (5 bases). The CDR3 runs to 15 residues. V was pared by 2 bases and J by 5 bases, with 12 bases between. The germline V gene has CDR1 SGHAT and CDR2 FQNNGV. CDR3 amino acids: CASSLSGTLNEKLFF. Written as DNA, the CDR3 is TGTGCCAGCAGCTTATCCGGGACGCTCAATGAAAAACTGTTTTTT.